This T cell receptor (beta chain) was identified during a study of blood T cell repertoires in COVID-19. Across the study: PBMCs, B-cell-depleted T cells, or T cells were the source of the cDNA or gDNA that made up the material.

The CDR3 totals 16 residues. Germline CDR1 MNHEY, CDR2 SMNVEV (reference sequence). V dropped 4 bases and J dropped 1; count of bases not matched to a gene: 8. Participants came from fewer than 25 US areas, aged roughly 18 to 95 years. Cohort placement rested on clinical history that participants reported themselves. Repertoires were generated with immunoSEQ multiplex PCR, while TCRdb's copy carries only in-frame clones and drops some. The sample lists approximately 300,000 clones, nearly 90% occurring once. This clone has a single count. This clonotype was sampled from a woman between 25 and 40 years old who had recovered from COVID-19. The specimen sequenced was PBMCs or T cells enriched from blood (not recorded which). The chain uses TRBV27 and TRBJ1-1; 8 bases agree with TRBD1. CDR3 residues: CASSSRGTGKNTEAFF. The CDR3 coding sequence is TGTGCCAGCAGTTCTAGGGGGACAGGAAAGAACACTGAAGCTTTCTTT.